The next 3 T cell receptor beta chains were all read from a single sample in a study of cytomegalovirus exposure and HLA in healthy donors. PCR employed 60 Vbeta and 13 Jbeta primers. Data came from immunoSEQ multiplex PCR; TCRdb stores just in-frame clones and leaves some out. The table has over 45,000 clones, around 85% seen once. Material for sequencing was PBMCs. All receptors derive from a boy younger than 18 in good health and CMV-seropositive.

The chain has TRBV11-2 and TRBJ2-2, with D uncertain. The CDR3 loop spans 13 amino acids. The germline gives CDR1 SGHAT, CDR2 FQNNGV. V shed 0 bases and J shed 7 bases, with 6 bases lying between them. The CDR3 loop is CASSLDLFGELFF. CDR3 coding DNA: TGTGCCAGCAGCTTAGATCTTTTCGGGGAGCTGTTTTTT.

This chain joins TRBV7-8 and TRBJ2-1, with TRBD2 identical over 9 bases. The germline gives CDR1 SGHVS, CDR2 FQNEAQ. The CDR3 contains 15 residues. V was clipped by 3 bases and J by 2 bases; unmatched bases: 2. In DNA, the CDR3 is TGTGCCAGCAGCTTTGGCGGGGGGGCCTACAATGAGCAGTTCTTC. Protein sequence: CASSFGGGAYNEQFF.

The chain links TRBV11-2 to TRBJ2-3; D might be TRBD1 (5 bases). The CDR3 runs 16 residues. The germline V gene encodes CDR1 SGHAT and CDR2 FQNNGV. The V gene lost 0 bases and the J gene lost 0 bases, with 10 bases spanning the gap. The CDR3 nucleotides read TGTGCCAGCAGCTTAGAGCGTACAGGTAGCACAGATACGCAGTATTTT. This codes for CASSLERTGSTDTQYF.